This T cell receptor (beta chain) was recorded in a study of T cells after yellow fever vaccination. This clonotype was recorded at least ten times. The target antigen is unknown. Trimming cost V 7 bases and J 5 bases, with 11 bases left between them. There are 12 residues in the CDR3. CDR1 and CDR2 (germline): MDHEN, SYDVKM. General study findings and limits: A secondary response was less intense yet reached its peak sooner, at day 5 versus 15. Across the CD4 and CD8 compartments, a small share of clonotypes was present in both.

As TCR cDNA was made by 5'RACE template switching, a universal primer site and UMIs were added. TCRdb reanalysed the 5' RACE reads using MiXCR and keeps one entry per CDR3 protein. The repertoire holds roughly 150,000 distinct CDR3 sequences, about 6.2% seen once, with more than 0.6% in the top ten. The input for sequencing was CD4+ T cells sorted from PBMCs, taken 10 days after the yellow fever booster vaccination. This chain links TRBV28 with TRBJ2-5; D ambiguous. This receptor was identified in a man aged 30-40 years who received the YFV17D yellow fever vaccine. CDR3 coding DNA: TGTGCCAGCAACCAGGCGCGGGAGACCCAGTACTTC. This codes for CASNQARETQYF.